These 8 T cell receptor beta chains were all obtained from the same sample, sequenced in a study of cytomegalovirus exposure and HLA in healthy donors. 60 Vbeta and 13 Jbeta primers were used in PCR. Clones were read by immunoSEQ multiplex PCR, and TCRdb kept only the in-frame ones, dropping some. Of about 93,000 clones in the sample, roughly 75% were seen once. Sequencing used PBMCs. These receptors came from a man aged 30-40 years in good health and CMV-seronegative.

A word on this clone: Germline and junction disagree at one end, which may indicate a read error. Other DNA sequences in this specimen translate into the identical CDR3. The genes are TRBV30 and TRBJ1-4, with D tentatively TRBD1 (6 bases). Germline assignment: CDR1 GTSNPN and CDR2 SVGIG (reference sequence). The CDR3 sequence is 16 residues long. This CDR3 reads CAWSLGGGATNEKLFF. DNA of the CDR3: TGCGCCTGGAGCCTCGGAGGGGGGGCAACTAATGAAAAACTGTTTTTT.

This chain connects TRBV6-1 to TRBJ1-2; D might be TRBD1 (5 bases). Deletions cut 2 bases from V and 6 bases from J, with 10 bases between. The CDR3 length is 13 residues. The germline V gene has CDR1 MNHNS and CDR2 SASEGT. Here the CDR3 DNA reads TGTGCCAGCAGTGAATGGCAGGGTGATGGCTACACCTTC. Its protein is CASSEWQGDGYTF.

In this sample, this clone turned up once. J is TRBJ2-3 and V is TRBV19; D perhaps matches TRBD2 (7 bases). V was trimmed by 2 bases and J by 4 bases, leaving 13 bases between them. The CDR3 covers 15 residues. Looked up from germline, CDR1 is LNHDA and CDR2 is SQIVND (reference sequence). CDR3: CASSISGGPADTQYF. In nucleotides, the CDR3 is TGTGCCAGTAGTATATCCGGGGGGCCGGCAGATACGCAGTATTTT.

The chain links TRBV9 to TRBJ2-5, with D possibly being TRBD1 (5 bases). Trimming shortened V by 0 bases and J by 4 bases, and 10 bases separated the two germline ends. The CDR3 consists of 14 residues. Germline V gene sequence: CDR1 SGDLS, CDR2 YYNGEE. CDR3 amino acids: CASSVGRVSETQYF. The CDR3 DNA reads TGTGCCAGCAGCGTAGGCAGGGTCTCAGAGACCCAGTACTTC.

The rearrangement uses TRBV5-1 and TRBJ1-1, with 8 bases that match TRBD1. J was trimmed by 4 bases and V by 0 bases; bases with no gene match: 5. Germline CDR1 is SGHRS and CDR2 is YFSETQ. The CDR3 sequence is 15 residues long. The CDR3 protein is CASSLGGQGVTEAFF. CDR3 DNA: TGCGCCAGCAGCTTGGGCGGACAGGGTGTCACTGAAGCTTTCTTT.

The chain carries TRBV5-1 and TRBJ2-6; 12 positions match TRBD1. The ends lost 0 bases at V and 4 bases at J; junction bases unmatched: 5. Germline V CDR1 and CDR2: SGHRS, YFSETQ. CDR3 length: 18 residues. The CDR3 loop reads CASSLGDRGRQGANVLTF. DNA of the CDR3: TGCGCCAGCAGCTTGGGGGACAGGGGGCGCCAAGGGGCCAACGTCCTGACTTTC.

The chain employs TRBV10-1 and TRBJ1-3; D gene unclear. CDR1 and CDR2 from the germline V gene are WNHNN and SYGVQD (reference sequence). Between the trimmed V and J ends, which lost 2 bases and 0 bases, there was a span of 8 bases. The CDR3 has 15 residues. Here the CDR3 reads CASSEAPGSGNTIYF. CDR3 DNA: TGCGCCAGCAGTGAGGCCCCCGGCTCTGGAAACACCATATATTTT.

A single count supports this clone. The chain couples TRBV7-3 to TRBJ2-2; 10 bases align to TRBD1. V was pared by 5 bases and J by 5 bases, with 5 bases of the junction left unmatched. Looked up from germline, CDR1 is SGHTA and CDR2 is FQGTGA. The length of the CDR3 is 15 residues. CDR3: CASSRGQGRTGELFF. CDR3 DNA: TGTGCCAGCAGCAGGGGACAGGGGAGGACCGGGGAGCTGTTTTTT. The full variable domain, with the rest looked up from reference TRBV7-3 and TRBJ2-2, is GAGVSQTPSNKVTEKGKYVELRCDPISGHTALYWYRQSLGQGPEFLIYFQGTGAADDSGLPNDRFFAVRPEGSVSTLKIQRTERGDSAVYLCASSRGQGRTGELFFGEGSRLTVL.